This entry concerns a single T cell receptor (beta chain). Its antigen is undetermined. The PCR contained 60 Vbeta and 13 Jbeta primers. Produced via immunoSEQ multiplex PCR; TCRdb's table is partial and in-frame only. The repertoire holds approximately 120,000 clones, with about 80% as singletons. The length of the CDR3 is 15 residues. Germline V gives CDR1 MGHRA, CDR2 YSYEKL. The trim removed 4 bases at V and 6 bases at J, leaving 2 bases unmatched. This entry comes from a study of cytomegalovirus exposure and HLA in healthy donors. Study outcomes and limitations: Owing to their indistinguishability, certain V segments, notably TRBV6-2 and TRBV6-3, were excluded. A later analysis associated 15,000 to 20,000 TCR beta sequences with HLA alleles at a 0.05 false discovery rate. From TCR beta sequences, most subjects' HLA-A and HLA-B alleles were reportedly predicted accurately. Cytomegalovirus status was reportedly diagnosed by the classifier with high specificity and sensitivity.

The V gene is TRBV4-1, the J gene TRBJ2-1; 14 nucleotides match TRBD2. The sequencing sample was made of PBMCs. The sequence was collected from a young man in good health and CMV-seropositive. The CDR3 nucleotides read TGCGCCAGCAGCCGACTAGCGGGAGGGCTCAATGAGCAGTTCTTC. This translates into CASSRLAGGLNEQFF.